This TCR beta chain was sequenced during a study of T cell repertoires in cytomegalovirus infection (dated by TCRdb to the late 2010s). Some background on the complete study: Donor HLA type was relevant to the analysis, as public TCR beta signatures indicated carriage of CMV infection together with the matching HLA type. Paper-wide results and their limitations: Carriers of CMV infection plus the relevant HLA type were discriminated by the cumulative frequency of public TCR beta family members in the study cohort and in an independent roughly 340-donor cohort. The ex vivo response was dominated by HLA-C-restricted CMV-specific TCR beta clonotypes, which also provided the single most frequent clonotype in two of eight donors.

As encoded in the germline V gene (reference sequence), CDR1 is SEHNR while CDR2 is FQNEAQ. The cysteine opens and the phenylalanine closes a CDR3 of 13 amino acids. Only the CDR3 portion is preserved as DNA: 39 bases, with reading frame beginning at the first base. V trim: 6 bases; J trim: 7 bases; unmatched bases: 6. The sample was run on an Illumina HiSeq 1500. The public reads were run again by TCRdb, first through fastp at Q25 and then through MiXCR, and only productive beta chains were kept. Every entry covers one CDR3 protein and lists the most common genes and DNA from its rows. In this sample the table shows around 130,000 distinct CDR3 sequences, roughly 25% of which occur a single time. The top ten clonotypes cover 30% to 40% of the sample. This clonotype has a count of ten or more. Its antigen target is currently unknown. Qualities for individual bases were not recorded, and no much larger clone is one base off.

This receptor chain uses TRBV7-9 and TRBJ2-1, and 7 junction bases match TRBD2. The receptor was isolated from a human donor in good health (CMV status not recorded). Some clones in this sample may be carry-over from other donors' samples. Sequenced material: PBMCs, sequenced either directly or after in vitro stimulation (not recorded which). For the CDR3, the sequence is CASRPTGGNEQFF. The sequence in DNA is TGTGCCAGCAGACCGACCGGGGGGAATGAGCAGTTCTTC.